The 20 T cell receptor beta chains reported below all come from one sample, sequenced in a study of early stage breast cancer tumors. Only in-frame clones appear in the TCRdb table, and some are missing; sequencing was by immunoSEQ multiplex PCR. The table lists 69,000 or so clones, 75% to 90% of them singletons. What was sequenced was blood. These receptors all come from a person aged 40-50 years with breast cancer.

This chain connects TRBV7-9 to TRBJ2-5, with a tentative D call TRBD2 (7 bases). V was cut by 4 bases and J by 4 bases, with 10 bases left in between. Looked up from germline, CDR1 is SEHNR and CDR2 is FQNEAQ (reference sequence). The CDR3 totals 13 residues. The CDR3, as DNA: TGTGCCAGCAGCTATCGGGGGGCAGAGACCCAGTACTTC. Translating gives CASSYRGAETQYF. Full variable domain (outside the CDR3, taken from reference TRBV7-9 and TRBJ2-5): DTGVSQNPRHKITKRGQNVTFRCDPISEHNRLYWYRQTLGQGPEFLTYFQNEAQLEKSRLLSDRFSAERPKGSFSTLEIQRTEQGDSAMYLCASSYRGAETQYFGPGTRLLVL.

The chain joins TRBV6-5 to TRBJ2-5; D perhaps matches TRBD1 (5 bases). The CDR3 sequence is 16 residues long. The V gene lost 0 bases and the J gene lost 6 bases, with 17 bases spanning the gap. CDR1 and CDR2 (germline): MNHEY, SVGAGI. CDR3 sequence reads: CASSYSSGSPKQTQYF. CDR3 sequence (DNA): TGTGCCAGCAGTTACTCATCAGGGTCCCCCAAGCAGACCCAGTACTTC.

The rearrangement joins TRBV9 to TRBJ1-2; possibly TRBD1 for D (5 bases). V was pared by 0 bases and J by 4 bases, with 10 bases between. Germline V CDR1 and CDR2: SGDLS, YYNGEE. This CDR3 comprises 14 residues. The CDR3 region is CASSVDRSPYGYTF. In DNA, the CDR3 is TGTGCCAGCAGCGTAGACAGGTCGCCCTATGGCTACACCTTC.

Relative to its sample, this clone is medium-sized (0.01 to 0.1%). The genes are TRBV7-2 and TRBJ2-7, with 14 bases that match TRBD2. The germline CDR1 and CDR2 sequences are SGHTA and FQGNSA. The ends lost 1 base at V and 7 bases at J; junction bases unmatched: 6. The CDR3 sequence is 16 residues long. The CDR3 here is CASSLEGTSGRWEQYF. CDR3 nucleotide sequence: TGTGCCAGCAGCTTAGAAGGGACTAGCGGGAGATGGGAGCAGTACTTC. Full variable domain (outside the CDR3, taken from reference TRBV7-2 and TRBJ2-7): GAGVSQSPSNKVTEKGKDVELRCDPISGHTALYWYRQSLGQGLEFLIYFQGNSAPDKSGLPSDRFSAERTGGSVSTLTIQRTQQEDSAVYLCASSLEGTSGRWEQYFGPGTRLTVT.

The chain couples TRBV6-1 to TRBJ1-1; weak D call: TRBD1 (6 bases). The CDR3 contains 15 residues. The germline gives CDR1 MNHNS, CDR2 SASEGT. Trimming removed 6 bases at V and 1 base at J, with 15 bases between. This CDR3 reads CASSPWTASNTEAFF. The CDR3 coding sequence is TGTGCCAGCAGCCCCTGGACAGCTTCGAACACTGAAGCTTTCTTT.

The chain combines TRBV5-1 with TRBJ2-2; 12 positions agree with TRBD2. After removal of 4 bases from V and 8 bases from J, the junction contained 9 bases not matched to a gene. CDR1 is SGHRS, CDR2 YFSETQ, per germline. The CDR3 is 16 residues long. The CDR3 DNA reads as TGCGCCAGCAGCCAGGGACTAGCGGGCGCTCTGGGGGAGCTGTTTTTT. Translating gives CASSQGLAGALGELFF. Drawing the rest from reference TRBV5-1 and TRBJ2-2, the complete variable domain is KAGVTQTPRYLIKTRGQQVTLSCSPISGHRSVSWYQQTPGQGLQFLFEYFSETQRNKGNFPGRFSGRQFSNSRSEMNVSTLELGDSALYLCASSQGLAGALGELFFGEGSRLTVL.

CDR3 amino acids: CATSRERTGSTEAFF. DNA for the CDR3: TGTGCCACCAGCAGAGAACGGACAGGGAGCACTGAAGCTTTCTTT. The genes are TRBV15 and TRBJ1-1, with 8 positions matching TRBD1. Germline values: CDR1 LNHNV, CDR2 YYDKDF (reference sequence). The CDR3 extends over 15 amino acids. J lost 4 bases, V lost 0 bases, and 4 bases had no gene match.

This clone was detected once. This chain joins TRBV10-3 and TRBJ1-2; a possible D gene is TRBD1 (6 bases). Germline V CDR1 and CDR2: ENHRY, SYGVKD. The CDR3 consists of 13 residues. The DNA of the CDR3 is TGTGCTTCGACAGGCAATTCGGGCTATGGCTACACCTTC. Protein product: CASTGNSGYGYTF.

V is TRBV6-6 and J is TRBJ2-7, with TRBD2 matching 8 bases. The germline CDR1 and CDR2 sequences are MNHNY and SVGAGI (reference sequence). Trimming removed 7 bases from V and 4 bases from J; junction bases left unmatched: 9. This CDR3 region has 14 residues. CDR3 coding DNA: TGTGCCAGCAATTCAGGAGCGGGAGTTTACGAGCAGTACTTC. This gives the protein CASNSGAGVYEQYF.

This clone was seen a handful of times. The chain combines TRBV19 with TRBJ1-4; D gene ambiguous. The CDR3 spans 13 residues. V was cut by 4 bases and J by 8 bases, with 11 bases left in between. Germline V CDR1 and CDR2: LNHDA, SQIVND (reference sequence). Here the CDR3 reads CASSRAVREKLFF. For the CDR3, the DNA is TGTGCCAGTAGTAGGGCGGTTCGGGAAAAACTGTTTTTT.

The J gene is TRBJ1-4, the V gene TRBV19; perhaps TRBD1 as D (6 bases). Per germline, CDR1 LNHDA and CDR2 SQIVND (reference sequence). Trimming took off 6 bases at V and 0 bases at J, with 11 bases between the two ends. The CDR3 spans 15 residues. The CDR3 nucleotides read TGTGCCAGTAGCCGACAGGAGACAACTAATGAAAAACTGTTTTTT. Translated: CASSRQETTNEKLFF.

This chain links TRBV10-3 with TRBJ2-3; D is ambiguous. The CDR3 spans 15 residues. V was cut by 0 bases and J by 6 bases, with 13 bases left in between. Germline values: CDR1 ENHRY, CDR2 SYGVKD. The CDR3 DNA sequence: TGTGCCATCAGTGAGTCCCCCGGATTGTCGGATACGCAGTATTTT. Its protein is CAISESPGLSDTQYF.

The rearrangement uses TRBV5-5 and TRBJ2-1, with TRBD2 matching 11 bases. V lost 5 bases, J lost 4 bases, and 11 bases stayed unmatched. CDR3 length: 17 amino acids. Germline assignment: CDR1 SGHKS and CDR2 YYEKEE (reference sequence). The CDR3, as DNA: TGTGCCAGCAGTTTAGCGGGAGGGCCATCCCCATACAATGAGCAGTTCTTC. Protein sequence: CASSLAGGPSPYNEQFF.

This sequence joins TRBV2 and TRBJ1-3, with D hard to call. From germline, CDR1 is SNHLY and CDR2 FYNNEI. The CDR3 contains 13 residues. Trimming took off 3 bases at V and 0 bases at J, with 3 bases between the two ends. CDR3: CASSDYSGNTIYF. The CDR3 coding sequence is TGTGCCAGCAGTGACTACTCTGGAAACACCATATATTTT. The whole variable domain, remainder taken from reference TRBV2 and TRBJ1-3, is EPEVTQTPSHQVTQMGQEVILRCVPISNHLYFYWYRQILGQKVEFLVSFYNNEISEKSEIFDDQFSVERPDGSNFTLKIRSTKLEDSAMYFCASSDYSGNTIYFGEGSWLTVV.

The chain employs TRBV28 and TRBJ2-7, with D possibly being TRBD2 (5 bases). Germline CDR1 reads MDHEN; CDR2 reads SYDVKM. The CDR3 is 12 residues long. V was cut by 8 bases and J by 2 bases, with 10 bases left in between. CDR3 in amino acids: CASGSLPYEQYF. The CDR3 bases are TGTGCCAGCGGGAGTCTTCCCTACGAGCAGTACTTC.

J is TRBJ2-7 and V is TRBV5-1; 8 bases match TRBD1. Trimming removed 4 bases from V and 3 bases from J; junction bases left unmatched: 12. Germline CDR1 SGHRS, CDR2 YFSETQ. This CDR3 spans 16 amino acids. The CDR3 sequence: CASSPNLGQGIYEQYF. The CDR3 DNA reads TGCGCCAGCAGCCCTAACCTCGGACAGGGTATCTACGAGCAGTACTTC.

This clone appeared a few times. The genes are TRBV28 and TRBJ1-3; no reliable D call. V was trimmed by 6 bases and J by 0 bases, leaving 15 bases between them. This CDR3 is built from 16 residues. In germline, CDR1 is MDHEN, CDR2 SYDVKM. CDR3 protein: CASRLAGSLSGNTIYF. The CDR3 DNA is TGTGCCAGCAGGTTAGCCGGGAGCCTCTCTGGAAACACCATATATTTT.

The V and J genes are TRBV29-1 and TRBJ1-2, with 9 bases fitting TRBD1. The V segment lost 2 bases and the J segment 1 base; nucleotides outside the gene matches: 8. The CDR3 consists of 16 residues. Germline-derived CDR1 and CDR2 are SQVTM and ANQGSEA. As DNA, the CDR3 is TGCAGCGTTGAATCGGACAGGGGTTTTTTTAACTATGGCTACACCTTC. The encoded protein is CSVESDRGFFNYGYTF.

The chain uses TRBV2 and TRBJ1-4; D is unresolved. Germline lookup yields CDR1 SNHLY and CDR2 FYNNEI. The V end was cut by 4 bases, the J end by 5 bases, with 8 bases between. This CDR3 spans 13 amino acids. The CDR3 reads CASSAGANEKLFF. DNA of the CDR3: TGTGCCAGCAGTGCAGGCGCCAATGAAAAACTGTTTTTT.

V is TRBV19 and J is TRBJ2-7, with 9 bases identical to TRBD1. Per the germline V gene, CDR1 is LNHDA and CDR2 is SQIVND (reference sequence). The V gene end was trimmed by 6 bases and the J gene end by 3 bases; junction bases not matched to a gene: 6. The CDR3 is made up of 14 amino acids. As DNA, the CDR3 is TGTGCCAGTAGAAAGACAGGGGGGAGCTACGAGCAGTACTTC. Residues: CASRKTGGSYEQYF.